A selection of T cell receptor beta chains follows, all from one sample in a study of read filtering for tumor transcriptome and immune sequencing. MiXCR, applied by TCRdb to the reads, yields one record per CDR3 protein. The sample includes about 35,000 distinct CDR3 sequences, about 13% of them seen just once. The specimen sequenced was a population of CD138-negative cells sorted from bone marrow. The receptors come from a donor at least 40 years old with multiple myeloma. Both conserved end residues are part of each CDR3. D genes are given only for firm matches. The size field is filled for only some rows; it gives once, few, many or a size class.

D gene,V gene,clone size,J gene,CDR3 DNA,CDR3 protein
TRBD2,TRBV5-1,medium-sized,TRBJ2-1,TGCGCCAGCAGCTTGGGACTAGCGGGGAACAATGAGCAGTTCTTC,CASSLGLAGNNEQFF
TRBD1,TRBV20-1,few,TRBJ2-7,TGCAGTGCTGCCCATCCGAGACAGGGGCGTTTGGGCTCCGAGCAGTACTTC,CSAAHPRQGRLGSEQYF
.,TRBV2,.,TRBJ2-5,TGTGCCAGCAGTGAACTTCAGGCCGTCGTGGAGACCCAGTACTTC,CASSELQAVVETQYF
TRBD1,TRBV7-9,medium-sized,TRBJ2-1,TGTGCCAGCAGCCCCGGACAGGGAGGCTCCTACAATGAGCAGTTCTTC,CASSPGQGGSYNEQFF
TRBD2,TRBV7-9,many,TRBJ2-7,TGTGCCAGCAGCTTTAAACGTGAGCGGGAGGGCCGGATTTCCTACGAGCAGTACTTC,CASSFKREREGRISYEQYF
.,TRBV9,many,TRBJ2-1,TGTGCCAGCAGCTTCCAAGGTGCCTACAATGAGCAGTTCTTC,CASSFQGAYNEQFF
TRBD2,TRBV12-3/TRBV12-4,medium-sized,TRBJ2-1,TGTGCCAGCAGGCGATGGGAAGCGGGAGAGAGGTACAATGAGCAGTTCTTC,CASRRWEAGERYNEQFF
.,TRBV3-1,many,TRBJ2-3,TGTGCCAGCAGCCAAGTTTCGGGAGCAGATACGCAGTATTTT,CASSQVSGADTQYF
TRBD1,TRBV20-1,many,TRBJ1-1,TGCAGTGCTTCCCCCCCCGGGACAGCACCGATCGGAGCTTTCTTT,CSASPPGTAPIGAFF
.,TRBV9,.,TRBJ1-1,TGTGCCAGCAGTTATGGGGATCGAGGCCGAGCTTTCTTT,CASSYGDRGRAFF
.,TRBV25-1,medium-sized,TRBJ2-1,TGTGCCAGCAGTGAAACCGGGTCGAAGAATGAGCAGTTCTTC,CASSETGSKNEQFF
TRBD2,TRBV24-1,.,TRBJ2-5,TGTGCCACCAGTGATCGGGACTACCAACAAGAGACCCAGTACTTC,CATSDRDYQQETQYF
TRBD1,TRBV30,.,TRBJ2-7,TGTGCCTGGCCCTTGGACAGGGCCGTTATTTACGTGCAGTACTTC,CAWPLDRAVIYVQYF
.,TRBV2,many,TRBJ1-5,TGTGCCAGCAGTGAAATGCGGTTGCCCCAGCATTTT,CASSEMRLPQHF
TRBD1,TRBV19,many,TRBJ2-6,TGTGCCAGTACGAAGACAGGGCTTTTCGATGGGGCCAACGTCCTGACTTTC,CASTKTGLFDGANVLTF